A selection of T cell receptor beta chains follows, all from one sample in a study of blood T cell repertoires in COVID-19. Repertoires were generated with immunoSEQ multiplex PCR, while TCRdb's copy carries only in-frame clones and drops some. Of around 68,000 clones listed, around nine tenths are singletons. Input material: peripheral blood. These receptors were collected from a man aged 45-60 years with active COVID-19. The CDR3 runs from the conserved cysteine through the conserved F or W. Fields, in order: CDR3 protein, CDR3 DNA, D gene, J gene, clone size, CDR3 length, V gene. The D gene is left open where the match is weak. Not all rows give a size; the values are once, few, many and, for expanded clones, a class.

CASSFPGAAGATEAFF	TGTGCCAGCAGTTTCCCAGGGGCCGCGGGAGCCACTGAAGCTTTCTTT	-	TRBJ1-1	-	16	TRBV28
CASSLSAGSDTQYF	TGCGCCAGCAGCTTGAGTGCGGGATCAGATACGCAGTATTTT	-	TRBJ2-3	few	14	TRBV5-1
CASSPWTSHDEQFF	TGTGCCAGCAGCCCCTGGACTAGTCACGATGAGCAGTTCTTC	TRBD2	TRBJ2-1	-	14	TRBV28
CASRGQGQTQYF	TGTGCCAGCCGTGGGCAGGGGCAGACCCAGTACTTC	-	TRBJ2-5	-	12	TRBV10-3
CIKDSRFF	TGTATAAAGGACAGTCGGTTTTTT	-	TRBJ1-4	few	8	TRBV12-2
CASSLAGGVLAGVNNEQFF	TGCGCCAGCAGCTTGGCGGGCGGGGTACTAGCGGGAGTCAACAATGAGCAGTTCTTC	TRBD2	TRBJ2-1	-	19	TRBV5-1
CASSLDQRVNSPLHF	TGTGCCAGCAGTTTGGACCAGAGGGTTAATTCACCCCTCCACTTT	-	TRBJ1-6	-	15	TRBV28
CASSPLRGGTEAFF	TGTGCCAGCTCACCATTGCGGGGCGGCACTGAAGCTTTCTTT	-	TRBJ1-1	once	14	TRBV18
CASSPQPSGAYNEQFF	TGTGCCAGTAGCCCCCAGCCTAGCGGGGCTTACAATGAGCAGTTCTTC	TRBD2	TRBJ2-1	-	16	TRBV19
CASRRLTGTEAFF	TGTGCCAGCAGGCGATTGACAGGCACTGAAGCTTTCTTT	-	TRBJ1-1	-	13	TRBV28
CASSPTSGAYNEQFF	TGTGCCAGTAGCCCGACTAGCGGGGCCTACAATGAGCAGTTCTTC	TRBD2	TRBJ2-1	-	15	TRBV19
CASSEEQVDEAFF	TGTGCCAGCAGTGAAGAACAGGTGGATGAAGCTTTCTTT	-	TRBJ1-1	-	13	TRBV2
CASRPPDRVKGYTF	TGTGCCAGCAGGCCCCCGGACAGGGTAAAGGGCTACACCTTC	TRBD1	TRBJ1-2	-	14	TRBV28
CASSRGGRTEAFF	TGTGCCAGCAGCCGGGGGGGGCGGACTGAAGCTTTCTTT	-	TRBJ1-1	-	13	TRBV3-1/TRBV3-2
CASSQDRDYGYTF	TGCGCCAGCAGCCAAGACCGCGACTATGGCTACACCTTC	-	TRBJ1-2	-	13	TRBV4-3
CASSVDLGGAYEQYF	TGTGCCAGCAGCGTAGACTTAGGGGGTGCCTACGAGCAGTACTTC	-	TRBJ2-7	-	15	TRBV9
CASSSFGQGNTEAFF	TGTGCCAGCAGTTCCTTCGGACAGGGGAACACTGAAGCTTTCTTT	TRBD1	TRBJ1-1	-	15	TRBV6-5
CASSLISRTGELFF	TGTGCCAGCAGCTTGATAAGTAGAACCGGGGAGCTGTTTTTT	-	TRBJ2-2	-	14	TRBV7-2
CASSSDRAWMSYEQYF	TGTGCCAGCAGCTCCGACAGGGCTTGGATGAGCTACGAGCAGTACTTC	TRBD1	TRBJ2-7	once	16	TRBV7-2
CASSMDRETAREAFF	TGTGCCAGCAGCATGGACCGGGAAACGGCTAGAGAAGCTTTCTTT	-	TRBJ1-1	-	15	TRBV27
CASSDREDTQYF	TGTGCCAGCAGCGACCGGGAGGACACGCAGTATTTT	TRBD2	TRBJ2-3	-	12	TRBV7-8
CASSSGGYGYTF	TGCGCCAGCAGCTCAGGGGGATATGGCTACACCTTC	TRBD1	TRBJ1-2	-	12	TRBV4-1
CASSSFEGSYNSPLHF	TGTGCCAGCAGTTCTTTTGAGGGCTCCTATAATTCACCCCTCCACTTT	-	TRBJ1-6	-	16	TRBV6-5
CASSSPSQGRDGYTF	TGTGCCAGCAGTTCCCCCTCGCAGGGTCGGGATGGCTACACCTTC	-	TRBJ1-2	few	15	TRBV28
CASSPFLGQGVEKLFF	TGTGCCAGCAGCCCCTTCCTCGGACAGGGAGTTGAAAAACTGTTTTTT	TRBD1	TRBJ1-4	-	16	TRBV9
CASSLRQGGDTQYF	TGTGCCAGCAGCCTTAGACAGGGAGGAGATACGCAGTATTTT	-	TRBJ2-3	once	14	TRBV6-5
CASSLVRDSHEQYF	TGTGCCAGCAGCTTGGTCCGGGACAGCCACGAGCAGTACTTC	TRBD1	TRBJ2-7	once	14	TRBV5-4
CASSDWSRDRDRYTF	TGTGCCAGCAGTGACTGGTCCCGGGACAGGGATCGCTACACCTTC	TRBD1	TRBJ1-2	-	15	TRBV6-4
CATYLRGYTEAFF	TGTGCCACCTATCTGAGGGGGTACACTGAAGCTTTCTTT	-	TRBJ1-1	-	13	TRBV6-5
CATMSGGDTGELFF	TGTGCCACCATGTCAGGGGGTGACACCGGGGAGCTGTTTTTT	TRBD1	TRBJ2-2	-	14	TRBV24-1
CASATLGREIEKLFF	TGCGCCAGCGCAACTCTCGGCAGGGAAATTGAAAAACTGTTTTTT	-	TRBJ1-4	-	15	TRBV4-1
CANPLYQETQYF	TGTGCCAACCCACTGTACCAAGAGACCCAGTACTTC	-	TRBJ2-5	-	12	TRBV27
CASSSPGQGQSTQYF	TGTGCCAGCAGTTCCCCGGGACAGGGACAAAGTACGCAGTATTTT	TRBD1	TRBJ2-3	-	15	TRBV2
CASSSGTAYEQYF	TGTGCCAGTAGCTCCGGGACAGCCTACGAGCAGTACTTC	TRBD1	TRBJ2-7	-	13	TRBV19
CASSAQTGVEQYF	TGTGCCAGCAGCGCTCAAACAGGGGTTGAGCAGTACTTC	TRBD1	TRBJ2-7	-	13	TRBV11-1
CSVASRSSYEQYF	TGCAGCGTCGCGAGCCGGTCCTCCTACGAGCAGTACTTC	-	TRBJ2-7	-	13	TRBV29-1
CASSLDRDTEAFF	TGTGCCAGCAGCTTAGATCGGGACACTGAAGCTTTCTTT	-	TRBJ1-1	-	13	TRBV11-3
CASKGFSGGTGELFF	TGTGCCAGCAAGGGATTTTCGGGAGGTACCGGGGAGCTGTTTTTT	TRBD2	TRBJ2-2	once	15	TRBV6-4
CAWGYRELFF	TGTGCCTGGGGTTATCGTGAGCTGTTTTTT	-	TRBJ2-2	-	10	TRBV30
CASRQDRGSYNEQFF	TGTGCCAGCAGGCAAGACAGGGGCTCCTACAATGAGCAGTTCTTC	TRBD1	TRBJ2-1	-	15	TRBV7-3
CASSTHGGGYTF	TGTGCCAGCAGTACCCACGGGGGGGGCTACACCTTC	-	TRBJ1-2	-	12	TRBV5-6
CATSDFTSGGKGQFF	TGTGCCACCAGTGATTTCACTAGCGGGGGAAAAGGGCAGTTCTTC	TRBD2	TRBJ2-1	once	15	TRBV24-1
CASSRDRVTEAFF	TGTGCCAGCAGTCGGGACAGGGTCACTGAAGCTTTCTTT	TRBD1	TRBJ1-1	-	13	TRBV28
CASSSFSDRVANQPQHF	TGTGCCAGCAGTTCCTTTTCCGACAGGGTAGCCAATCAGCCCCAGCATTTT	TRBD1	TRBJ1-5	few	17	TRBV27
CASSLRLNTGELFF	TGTGCCAGCAGCCTGCGTTTGAACACCGGGGAGCTGTTTTTT	-	TRBJ2-2	-	14	TRBV6-5
CASSRLAGGRNNEQFF	TGTGCCAGCAGCAGACTAGCGGGGGGCCGGAACAATGAGCAGTTCTTC	TRBD2	TRBJ2-1	once	16	TRBV6-6
CASSQDGGLAGANLKNSYEQYF	TGTGCCAGCAGCCAAGATGGTGGACTAGCGGGAGCAAACTTAAAAAACTCCTACGAGCAGTACTTC	TRBD2	TRBJ2-7	-	22	TRBV3-1/TRBV3-2
CASSTRGGPGELFF	TGTGCCAGCAGTACGAGGGGGGGCCCCGGGGAGCTGTTTTTT	-	TRBJ2-2	-	14	TRBV28
CASSANPTGTYEQYF	TGCGCCAGCAGCGCCAACCCGACAGGAACCTACGAGCAGTACTTC	-	TRBJ2-7	-	15	TRBV5-1
CAISGGGHYEQYF	TGTGCCATCAGTGGAGGGGGACACTACGAGCAGTACTTC	-	TRBJ2-7	-	13	TRBV10-3
CASVLAGQTGELFF	TGTGCCTCGGTGCTAGCGGGACAAACCGGGGAGCTGTTTTTT	TRBD2	TRBJ2-2	-	14	TRBV6-5
CASSLPLSGRAGEQFF	TGTGCCAGCAGTTTACCCCTTAGCGGGAGGGCAGGTGAGCAGTTCTTC	TRBD2	TRBJ2-1	-	16	TRBV28
CSVLRQGLNTEAFF	TGCAGCGTCCTCCGACAGGGGTTGAACACTGAAGCTTTCTTT	TRBD1	TRBJ1-1	-	14	TRBV29-1
CASSRILAGKYNEQFF	TGCGCCAGCAGCCGAATACTAGCGGGAAAATACAATGAGCAGTTCTTC	TRBD2	TRBJ2-1	-	16	TRBV5-1
CASSQDLQDNYGYTF	TGTGCCAGCAGCCAAGATTTGCAGGATAACTATGGCTACACCTTC	-	TRBJ1-2	-	15	TRBV14
CASSRWQGRGDTEAFF	TGTGCCAGCAGCCGATGGCAGGGGCGAGGGGACACTGAAGCTTTCTTT	-	TRBJ1-1	-	16	TRBV7-8